Listed here are 17 T cell receptor beta chains from one sample, sequenced in a study of T cells after yellow fever vaccination (dated by TCRdb to the late 2010s). The protocol used for the library was 5' RACE. TCRdb names Illumina HiSeq 2500 as the instrument used. TCRdb reprocessing: public reads trimmed at Q25 with fastp, clones called with MiXCR, in-frame beta chains kept. Records with the same CDR3 protein are collapsed into one entry carrying the most frequent genes and DNA. This sample gives under 300,000 distinct CDR3 sequences in total; around 13% of them show up just once. The ten largest clonotypes hold less than 0.55% of the sample. Interpreted using the paper, the treatment or condition label stands for: live attenuated yellow fever vaccine strain. The starting material was CD4+ T cells sorted from PBMCs, obtained 45 days after the yellow fever booster vaccination. The receptors originated from a man aged 25-40 years who received the YFV17D yellow fever vaccine.

This clonotype has only a few counts. The rearrangement uses TRBV9 and TRBJ2-4; tentative D call: TRBD1 (6 bases). The CDR3 extends over 14 amino acids. Trimming took off 0 bases at V and 6 bases at J, with 10 bases between the two ends. The germline V gene encodes CDR1 SGDLS and CDR2 YYNGEE. For the CDR3, the DNA is TGTGCCAGCAGCGTAGGTGGACAGCTAAACATTCAGTACTTC. Translation gives CASSVGGQLNIQYF. Together with reference TRBV9 and TRBJ2-4, the CDR3 gives the full variable domain: DSGVTQTPKHLITATGQRVTLRCSPRSGDLSVYWYQQSLDQGLQFLIQYYNGEERAKGNILERFSAQQFPDLHSELNLSSLELGDSALYFCASSVGGQLNIQYFGAGTRLSVL.

This clonotype was detected only a few times. V and J are TRBV20-1 and TRBJ2-2; D perhaps matches TRBD1 (6 bases). This CDR3 has 15 amino acids. From germline, CDR1 is DFQATT and CDR2 SNEGSKA (reference sequence). Trimming left V 3 bases short and J 1 base short, with 12 bases between. CDR3 in amino acids: CSARWGHRNTGELFF. Written as DNA, the CDR3 is TGCAGTGCTAGGTGGGGGCATCGGAACACCGGGGAGCTGTTTTTT.

V gene TRBV4-3 combines with J gene TRBJ2-3, with TRBD2 matching over 9 bases. The junction had 14 bases not matched to a gene; V was cut back by 4 bases and J by 6 bases. The CDR3 totals 17 residues. Per germline, CDR1 LGHNA and CDR2 YSLEER. CDR3 DNA: TGCGCCAGCAGCCCGACTAGCGGAGCGGTTAAAAGTGATACGCAGTATTTT. It codes for CASSPTSGAVKSDTQYF.

The chain recombines TRBV7-6 with TRBJ2-1; 11 bases agree with TRBD2. This CDR3 is built from 17 residues. Trimming at V came to 5 bases and at J to 8 bases, leaving 14 bases not matched to a gene. Germline V lookup: CDR1 SGHVS, CDR2 FNYEAQ. CDR3 nucleotides: TGTGCCAGCAGCGACCGCCGGACTAGCGGGTTACGGTATGAGCAGTTCTTC. Translating gives CASSDRRTSGLRYEQFF.

This clonotype has only a few counts. The rearrangement links TRBV12-3 or TRBV12-4 to TRBJ2-1, with 12 bases that match TRBD2. The CDR3 is made up of 16 amino acids. Unmatched junction bases numbered 11, after V lost 6 bases and J lost 8 bases. The CDR3 loop reads CASRPTSGRPLDEQFF. In nucleotides, the CDR3 is TGTGCCAGCAGACCTACTAGCGGGAGGCCACTGGATGAGCAGTTCTTC.

This clonotype was recorded a few times. This rearrangement joins TRBV20-1 to TRBJ2-5, with D maybe TRBD2 (6 bases). The V end lost 6 bases, the J end lost 5 bases, and 19 bases lay between the germline ends. From germline, CDR1 is DFQATT and CDR2 SNEGSKA (reference sequence). The CDR3 contains 14 residues. This CDR3 is CSASRGLHDETQYF. DNA for the CDR3: TGCAGTGCCAGCCGGGGACTCCACGACGAGACCCAGTACTTC.

The V and J genes are TRBV20-1 and TRBJ1-1; 7 nucleotides align to TRBD1. Germline V gives CDR1 DFQATT, CDR2 SNEGSKA (reference sequence). The CDR3 contains 14 residues. The ends lost 5 bases at V and 6 bases at J; junction bases unmatched: 12. CDR3 sequence reads: CSARQTGTVAEAFF. The CDR3 DNA reads as TGCAGTGCTCGCCAGACAGGGACCGTGGCTGAAGCTTTCTTT.

The chain couples TRBV12-3 or TRBV12-4 to TRBJ1-5; D ambiguous. The length of the CDR3 is 16 residues. Trimming took 5 bases from V and 2 from J, leaving 16 bases between them. The CDR3 region has the DNA TGTGCCAGCAGTCACGACCGATCCAGAGGCAATCAGCCCCAGCATTTT. It yields the protein CASSHDRSRGNQPQHF.

The rearrangement uses TRBV20-1 and TRBJ2-3; TRBD2 matches at 8 bases. Germline V gives CDR1 DFQATT, CDR2 SNEGSKA (reference sequence). CDR3 length: 19 amino acids. J gave up 2 bases and V 0 bases, and 16 bases lay outside the gene matches. CDR3 loop: CSARDPGTRRNQPTDTQYF. CDR3 nucleotides: TGCAGTGCTAGAGATCCGGGGACTAGGAGGAACCAACCCACAGATACGCAGTATTTT.

This clonotype has a count of ten or more. The chain links TRBV29-1 to TRBJ1-3; no definite D call. CDR3 length: 12 residues. Germline lookup yields CDR1 SQVTM and CDR2 ANQGSEA. Trimming stripped 3 bases from V and 4 bases from J, with 7 bases between. The CDR3 here is CSVDGSGNTIYF. The DNA for the CDR3 is TGCAGCGTTGATGGGTCCGGAAACACCATATATTTT.

CDR3 sequence (DNA): TGTGCCAGCAGTGATGAGCGGGATATCACAGATACGCAGTATTTT. Translated, it gives CASSDERDITDTQYF. This chain connects TRBV6-1 to TRBJ2-3; 7 bases match TRBD2. The CDR3 runs to 15 residues. Germline assignment: CDR1 MNHNS and CDR2 SASEGT. V was clipped by 3 bases and J by 2 bases; unmatched bases: 5.

This clonotype was detected ten times or more. The rearrangement uses TRBV6-5 and TRBJ2-7; 10 bases align to TRBD2. Germline loops: CDR1 MNHEY, CDR2 SVGAGI. The CDR3 is made up of 15 amino acids. Losses at the gene ends were 4 bases for V and 2 bases for J; bases not matched to a gene: 5. The CDR3 loop reads CASSSLGTSAYEQYF. CDR3 coding DNA: TGTGCCAGCAGTTCCCTCGGGACTAGCGCCTACGAGCAGTACTTC.

This clonotype was observed a few times. CDR3 loop: CASSYSWDSYGYTF. The CDR3 bases are TGTGCCAGCAGTTACTCTTGGGACAGCTATGGCTACACCTTC. The gene calls are TRBV6-5 and TRBJ1-2; TRBD1 aligns across 7 bases. The CDR3 is 14 amino acids. V lost 0 bases, J lost 4 bases, and 2 bases stayed unmatched. Per the germline V gene, CDR1 is MNHEY and CDR2 is SVGAGI.

The rearrangement uses TRBV18 and TRBJ2-1; 9 nucleotides align to TRBD1. The V and J ends lost 3 bases and 9 bases, in that order; junction bases with no gene match: 0. CDR3 length equals 12 residues. Looked up from germline, CDR1 is KGHSH and CDR2 is LQKENI. The CDR3 here is CASSPGQGEQFF. In nucleotides, the CDR3 is TGTGCCAGCTCACCGGGACAGGGTGAGCAGTTCTTC.

About this clonotype: It is likely a read error, because the conserved phenylalanine at the end of the CDR3 is missing. The rearrangement links TRBV2 to TRBJ2-1, with D possibly TRBD2 on 5 matching bases. CDR1 and CDR2 (germline): SNHLY, FYNNEI. Trimming cost V 4 bases and J 1 base, with 11 bases left between them. The CDR3 is made up of 15 amino acids. The chain's CDR3 is CASSADSLSYNEQFL. In DNA, the CDR3 is TGTGCCAGCAGTGCGGACTCCCTTTCCTACAATGAGCAGTTCTTA.

This clonotype was observed many times. The chain links TRBV12-3 or TRBV12-4 to TRBJ2-7; D unresolved. Trimming cost V 3 bases and J 5 bases, with 5 bases left between them. The CDR3 has 11 residues. CDR3 sequence reads: CASSFLNEQYF. Here the CDR3 DNA reads TGTGCCAGCAGTTTTCTTAACGAGCAGTACTTC.

This clonotype was picked up a small number of times. J is TRBJ2-3 and V is TRBV20-1; 11 bases are a match to TRBD2. Germline V gene lookup returns CDR1 DFQATT and CDR2 SNEGSKA (reference sequence). There are 14 residues in the CDR3. After removal of 7 bases from V and 2 bases from J, the junction contained 5 bases not matched to a gene. The chain's CDR3 is CSGGLAGHTDTQYF. The CDR3 bases are TGCAGTGGAGGACTAGCGGGCCACACAGATACGCAGTATTTT.